The entry below gives a single TCR beta chain sequence along with its context. The antigen remains undetermined. A junction end diverges from the germline sequence, so it may reflect a read error. The source of the sample is a study of breast tumors, draining lymph nodes, adjacent tissues. Findings and caveats of the study: Tumor T cell lymph node origin was a supported hypothesis, not proven. Tumor repertoires ranked between lymph nodes and nontumor tissue in diversity, with V and J gene preferences. The data were judged consistent with most tumor T cells coming from lymph node and expanding in tumor.

Via MiXCR, TCRdb re-called the multiplex PCR reads, giving one row per CDR3 protein. The sample has 70,000 to 85,000 distinct CDR3 sequences; roughly 19% are singletons. The lymph nodes were axillary draining lymph nodes from breast cancer patients. The CDR3 is made up of 13 amino acids. Germline V gives CDR1 SEHNR, CDR2 FQNEAQ (reference sequence). This clonotype was sampled from a female donor with breast cancer. Some clones in this sample may be carry-over from other donors' samples. The chain joins TRBV7-9 to TRBJ2-5, with TRBD1 as a possible D gene (6 bases). The material sequenced was axillary lymph node tissue. The CDR3 DNA follows: TGTGCCAGCAGCTGCAGGGGTCAAGAAACCCAGTACTTC. The encoded protein is CASSCRGQETQYF. Looking up the rest from reference TRBV7-9 and TRBJ2-5 gives the full variable domain: DTGVSQNPRHKITKRGQNVTFRCDPISEHNRLYWYRQTLGQGPEFLTYFQNEAQLEKSRLLSDRFSAERPKGSFSTLEIQRTEQGDSAMYLCASSCRGQETQYFGPGTRLLVL.